This T cell receptor (beta chain) was observed in a study of shared clonotypes between healthy human individuals. About the study: A few men and a couple of women, aged 18 to 49, were donors. CD4 naive cells filled three plates per donor, CD4 memory three, CD8 naive two and CD8 memory one.

How the authors handled the data: ImmunoSEQ yielded junction-only sequences lacking quality scores, so filtering differed. Assay used: immunoSEQ multiplex PCR; TCRdb lists only in-frame clones, some missing. Clone size and the V and J calls come from that table; the DNA yielded D and trimming. The sample contains about 2.4 million clones, around 94% of which appear only once. Partitioning of CD4+ cells yielded a CD45RA+ naive subset and a CD45RA-negative memory subset. The V gene's germline CDR1 is ENHRY and CDR2 SYGVKD. V lost 11 bases and J lost 4; bases outside the gene matches: 4. The CDR3 totals 13 residues.

The chain recombines TRBV10-3 with TRBJ2-1; 11 nucleotides line up with TRBD2. This TCR was sampled from a man aged 18 to 29 in good health. Sequencing was carried out using naive CD4+ T cells sorted from blood. Subset in this sample: CD45RA+ positively selected. The CDR3 region is CAATSGAYNEQFF. As DNA, the CDR3 is TGTGCCGCGACTAGCGGGGCTTACAATGAGCAGTTCTTC.